Listed here is a single T cell receptor (beta chain). What it recognizes is unknown. This specimen belongs to a study of Tregs in tolerant kidney transplant recipients. CFSE-labeled recipient PBMCs were cultured 6 days with irradiated graft donor PBMCs, then FACS-sorted. TCRdb keeps only in-frame clones here, not all; method: immunoSEQ multiplex PCR. The data contain 15,000 to 17,000 clones, around 53% of them singletons. The CDR3 is 14 residues long. The J segment lost 4 bases and the V segment lost 5 bases, leaving 7 bases of the junction unmatched. Germline assignment: CDR1 MNHNY and CDR2 SVGAGI (reference sequence).

This sequence joins TRBV6-6 and TRBJ1-2, with 7 bases identical to TRBD1. The starting material was CD4+ T cells from blood cultured with allogeneic cells, obtained before the transplant. This TCR came from a human patient who received a combined kidney and bone marrow transplant. The CDR3 sequence: CASSARGRVYGYTF. For the CDR3, the DNA is TGTGCCAGCAGTGCAAGGGGGCGAGTCTATGGCTACACCTTC.